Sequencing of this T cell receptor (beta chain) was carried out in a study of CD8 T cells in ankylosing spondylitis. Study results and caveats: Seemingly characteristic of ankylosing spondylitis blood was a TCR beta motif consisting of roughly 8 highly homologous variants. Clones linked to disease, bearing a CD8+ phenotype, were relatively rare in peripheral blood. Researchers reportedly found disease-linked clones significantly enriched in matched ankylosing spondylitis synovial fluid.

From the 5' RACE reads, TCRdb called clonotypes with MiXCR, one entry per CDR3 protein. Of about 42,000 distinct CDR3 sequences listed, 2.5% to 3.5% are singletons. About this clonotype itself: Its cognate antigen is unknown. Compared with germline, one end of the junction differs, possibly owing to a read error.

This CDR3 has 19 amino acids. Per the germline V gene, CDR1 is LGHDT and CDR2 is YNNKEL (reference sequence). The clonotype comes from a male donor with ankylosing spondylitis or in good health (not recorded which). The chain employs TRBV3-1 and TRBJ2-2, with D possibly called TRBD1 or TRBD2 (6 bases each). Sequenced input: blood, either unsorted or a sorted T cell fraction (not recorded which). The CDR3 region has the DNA TGTGCCAGCAGCGTAAGGGGGACGGGGGCCGCCCAAAACAACGGGGAGCTGTTTTTT. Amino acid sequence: CASSVRGTGAAQNNGELFF.